One and the same sample provided the 24 T cell receptor beta chains below, sequenced in a study of blood T cell repertoires in COVID-19. Produced via immunoSEQ multiplex PCR; TCRdb's table is partial and in-frame only. The sample has 430,000 or so clones; 88% are singletons. The sample was PBMCs or T cells enriched from blood (not recorded which). All receptors derive from a young woman who had been exposed to COVID-19.

The chain joins TRBV19 to TRBJ2-3, with D possibly TRBD2 on 6 matching bases. The CDR3 runs 13 residues. Germline CDR1 is LNHDA and CDR2 is SQIVND (reference sequence). V was cut by 6 bases and J by 2 bases, with 9 bases left in between. The CDR3 DNA sequence: TGTGCCAGTAGGGGGAGGAACACAGATACGCAGTATTTT. Translated: CASRGRNTDTQYF.

The J gene is TRBJ1-1, the V gene TRBV25-1; 7 positions agree with TRBD1. V shed 4 bases, J shed 1 base, and the junction held 6 bases outside the gene matches. CDR1 and CDR2 (germline): MGHDK, SYGVNS. The CDR3 is 15 amino acids. CDR3 sequence reads: CASSAWTGANTEAFF. In nucleotides, the CDR3 is TGTGCCAGCAGTGCTTGGACAGGAGCGAACACTGAAGCTTTCTTT.

This sequence joins TRBV7-8 and TRBJ1-5; D perhaps matches TRBD1 (6 bases). The CDR3 runs 16 residues. V lost 0 bases and J lost 7, with 16 bases in between. Germline V gene data show CDR1 as SGHVS and CDR2 as FQNEAQ. The CDR3 spells CASSLAGQGSRQPQHF. CDR3 sequence (DNA): TGTGCCAGCAGCTTAGCGGGGCAGGGGTCGAGGCAGCCCCAGCATTTT.

This clone was found once. The DNA of the CDR3 is TGTGCCAGCTCTTCGTTTGGGGACAGGGGGAACACTGAAGCTTTCTTT. This codes for CASSSFGDRGNTEAFF. The chain carries TRBV27 and TRBJ1-1, with 10 bases that match TRBD1. The CDR3 has 16 residues. The V gene end was trimmed by 8 bases and the J gene end by 1 base; junction bases not matched to a gene: 10. Germline V gives CDR1 MNHEY, CDR2 SMNVEV (reference sequence).

This clone appeared a few times. CDR3 amino acids: CASSLFPSSYNSPLHF. In DNA form, the CDR3 reads TGTGCCAGCAGTTTATTTCCGAGCTCCTATAATTCACCCCTCCACTTT. V gene TRBV28 combines with J gene TRBJ1-6; D unclear. The CDR3 is 16 residues long. V was trimmed by 1 base and J by 0 bases, leaving 7 bases between them. CDR1 is MDHEN and CDR2 is SYDVKM in the germline V gene.

The gene calls are TRBV10-3 and TRBJ1-1; D call uncertain. Germline V CDR1 and CDR2: ENHRY, SYGVKD. V was shortened by 7 bases and J by 1 base, with 10 bases between the two germline ends. The CDR3 spans 13 residues. In nucleotides, the CDR3 is TGTGCCATCATGGGCGGGTGGAACACTGAAGCTTTCTTT. It yields the protein CAIMGGWNTEAFF.

The rearrangement joins TRBV6-5 to TRBJ2-7; 8 bases match TRBD1. CDR3 length: 16 amino acids. V was pared by 0 bases and J by 0 bases, with 4 bases of the junction left unmatched. CDR1 is MNHEY, CDR2 SVGAGI, per germline. The CDR3 nucleotides are TGTGCCAGCAGTTACTCACCCGGGACAGGCTCCTACGAGCAGTACTTC. Its protein is CASSYSPGTGSYEQYF.

Written as DNA, the CDR3 is TGCAGCATGCGGGCCCCGAACACTGAAGCTTTCTTT. Protein sequence: CSMRAPNTEAFF. The genes are TRBV29-1 and TRBJ1-1; D ambiguous. The V end lost 8 bases, the J end lost 1 base, and 11 bases lay between the germline ends. The CDR3 spans 12 residues. Germline V lookup: CDR1 SQVTM, CDR2 ANQGSEA. Full variable domain (remainder filled in from reference TRBV29-1 and TRBJ1-1): SAVISQKPSRDICQRGTSLTIQCQVDSQVTMMFWYRQQPGQSLTLIATANQGSEATYESGFVIDKFPISRPNLTFSTLTVSNMSPEDSSIYLCSMRAPNTEAFFGQGTRLTVV.

V usage is TRBV28 and J usage is TRBJ2-3, with TRBD1 identical over 8 bases. Germline loops: CDR1 MDHEN, CDR2 SYDVKM. The CDR3 sequence is 18 residues long. With V trimmed by 1 base and J by 4 bases, 13 bases remained unmatched. As DNA, the CDR3 is TGTGCCAGCAGTTTATCCGGTGCGGGACAGGTCCCCCCAGATACGCAGTATTTT. Translating gives CASSLSGAGQVPPDTQYF.

The V and J genes are TRBV5-8 and TRBJ2-6; D call uncertain. The CDR3 contains 13 residues. Germline CDR1 SGHTS, CDR2 YDEGEE. Trimming removed 0 bases at V and 12 bases at J, with 10 bases between. CDR3 in amino acids: CASSLAPGVVLTF. CDR3 DNA: TGTGCCAGCAGCTTGGCCCCAGGCGTCGTCCTGACTTTC. The full variable domain, completed using reference TRBV5-8 and TRBJ2-6, is EAGVTQSPTHLIKTRGQQATLRCSPISGHTSVYWYQQALGLGLQFLLWYDEGEERNRGNFPPRFSGRQFPNYSSELNVNALELEDSALYLCASSLAPGVVLTFGAGSRLTVL.

The rearrangement joins TRBV5-1 to TRBJ2-1; TRBD1 agrees at 7 bases. With 5 bases clipped from V and 4 bases from J, the junction kept 6 bases outside the gene matches. CDR1 and CDR2 (germline): SGHRS, YFSETQ. CDR3 length equals 14 residues. CDR3 nucleotides: TGCGCCAGCAGTCTCGACAGGGCGTACAATGAGCAGTTCTTC. This encodes CASSLDRAYNEQFF. The whole variable domain, filled in from reference TRBV5-1 and TRBJ2-1, reads KAGVTQTPRYLIKTRGQQVTLSCSPISGHRSVSWYQQTPGQGLQFLFEYFSETQRNKGNFPGRFSGRQFSNSRSEMNVSTLELGDSALYLCASSLDRAYNEQFFGPGTRLTVL.

The chain recombines TRBV7-9 with TRBJ1-6, with 11 positions matching TRBD1. V lost 5 bases to trimming and J lost 4 bases; unmatched junction nucleotides: 1. This CDR3 has 15 residues. Germline assignment: CDR1 SEHNR and CDR2 FQNEAQ (reference sequence). CDR3 coding DNA: TGTGCCAGCAGCGGACAGGGGGCGTATAATTCACCCCTCCACTTT. As protein: CASSGQGAYNSPLHF.

The gene calls are TRBV30 and TRBJ1-2; no reliable D call. Germline CDR1 reads GTSNPN; CDR2 reads SVGIG (reference sequence). The CDR3 totals 17 residues. V dropped 0 bases and J dropped 3 bases, with 20 bases sitting between them. CDR3 sequence (DNA): TGTGCCTGGAGTGTTGGCCCGACTGGTAAAGTAGACTATGGCTACACCTTC. Its translation: CAWSVGPTGKVDYGYTF.

This chain uses TRBV30 with TRBJ2-4; D gene unclear. V dropped 0 bases and J dropped 5 bases, with 14 bases sitting between them. Germline V lookup: CDR1 GTSNPN, CDR2 SVGIG (reference sequence). CDR3 size: 15 residues. The CDR3 sequence is CAWSVQYVYENIQYF. CDR3 coding DNA: TGTGCCTGGAGTGTACAGTACGTCTATGAAAACATTCAGTACTTC.

This clone was seen just once. For the CDR3, the DNA is TGTGCCGTACCCGGGACAGGGAGTTCCGAAGCTTTCTTT. Its protein product is CAVPGTGSSEAFF. This chain joins TRBV28 and TRBJ1-1; 9 bases are shared with TRBD1. The CDR3 loop spans 13 amino acids. Germline values: CDR1 MDHEN, CDR2 SYDVKM. V was clipped by 11 bases and J by 8 bases; unmatched bases: 12.

The table lists this clone with a few counts. The same CDR3 is also encoded by other DNA sequences in this sample. The chain employs TRBV5-1 and TRBJ2-5, with 7 bases fitting TRBD2. Germline V gene lookup returns CDR1 SGHRS and CDR2 YFSETQ. The CDR3 is made up of 13 amino acids. The V and J ends lost 0 bases and 5 bases, in that order; junction bases with no gene match: 1. The CDR3 sequence: CASSLGLAETQYF. CDR3 DNA sequence: TGCGCCAGCAGCTTGGGACTAGCCGAGACCCAGTACTTC.

The chain has TRBV4-2 and TRBJ1-1; 8 bases are a match to TRBD1. J gave up 6 bases and V 3 bases, and 3 bases lay outside the gene matches. Germline values: CDR1 LGHNA, CDR2 YNFKEQ. The CDR3 extends over 13 amino acids. The CDR3 spells CASSQDRVAEAFF. The CDR3 coding sequence is TGTGCCAGCAGCCAGGACAGGGTGGCTGAAGCTTTCTTT.

The chain uses TRBV4-3 and TRBJ1-4; 8 nucleotides align to TRBD1. The length of the CDR3 is 15 residues. CDR1 is LGHNA and CDR2 is YSLEER in the germline V gene. V was pared by 3 bases and J by 5 bases, with 5 bases of the junction left unmatched. CDR3 sequence: CASSHSDRENEKLFF. In nucleotides, the CDR3 is TGCGCCAGCAGCCACTCGGACAGGGAAAATGAAAAACTGTTTTTT.

The chain recombines TRBV18 with TRBJ2-1, with 7 nucleotides matching TRBD1. CDR1 KGHSH and CDR2 LQKENI come from the germline V gene. The CDR3 covers 14 residues. The V and J ends lost 0 bases and 11 bases, in that order; junction bases with no gene match: 7. CDR3 sequence (DNA): TGTGCCAGCTCACCACCGGTCGACAGGGAGAAGCAGTTCTTC. Translated, it gives CASSPPVDREKQFF.

This clone was found many times. The sample carries other DNA sequences with the same CDR3. The chain employs TRBV19 and TRBJ2-7, with 8 bases identical to TRBD1. The trim removed 3 bases at V and 3 bases at J, leaving 1 base unmatched. The CDR3 length is 13 residues. Germline lookup yields CDR1 LNHDA and CDR2 SQIVND (reference sequence). This CDR3 is CASSIGTGYEQYF. The DNA for the CDR3 is TGTGCCAGTAGTATCGGGACAGGCTACGAGCAGTACTTC.

The chain uses TRBV9 and TRBJ1-6, with D perhaps matching TRBD1 (5 bases). CDR3 length: 16 residues. V was shortened by 2 bases and J by 10 bases, with 19 bases between the two germline ends. The V gene's germline CDR1 is SGDLS and CDR2 YYNGEE. CDR3 bases: TGTGCCAGCAGCGTTGCTCGAGAGCATTCAGGGTCACCCCTCCACTTT. It translates to CASSVAREHSGSPLHF.

The sample holds a few counts of this clone. This chain joins TRBV15 and TRBJ2-7; 10 positions match TRBD2. The CDR3 spans 16 residues. The germline CDR1 and CDR2 sequences are LNHNV and YYDKDF (reference sequence). Unmatched junction bases numbered 5, after V lost 0 bases and J lost 3 bases. The chain's CDR3 is CATSRDSAGGNYEQYF. The CDR3 DNA reads as TGTGCCACCAGCAGAGACTCAGCGGGAGGGAACTACGAGCAGTACTTC.

The chain combines TRBV5-1 with TRBJ2-3; perhaps TRBD1 as D (6 bases). The V gene lost 4 bases and the J gene lost 2 bases, with 11 bases spanning the gap. This CDR3 is built from 14 residues. The V gene's germline CDR1 is SGHRS and CDR2 YFSETQ. This chain's CDR3 is CASSGGPNTDTQYF. DNA for the CDR3: TGCGCCAGCAGCGGGGGCCCCAACACAGATACGCAGTATTTT.

The chain recombines TRBV5-1 with TRBJ1-2, with 9 bases identical to TRBD1. This CDR3 is built from 15 residues. Germline values: CDR1 SGHRS, CDR2 YFSETQ. The J segment lost 3 bases and the V segment lost 5 bases, leaving 8 bases of the junction unmatched. The CDR3 region is CASRNEGQGYYGYTF. CDR3 in DNA: TGCGCCAGCAGAAATGAGGGACAGGGTTACTATGGCTACACCTTC. The full variable domain, with the rest looked up from reference TRBV5-1 and TRBJ1-2, is KAGVTQTPRYLIKTRGQQVTLSCSPISGHRSVSWYQQTPGQGLQFLFEYFSETQRNKGNFPGRFSGRQFSNSRSEMNVSTLELGDSALYLCASRNEGQGYYGYTFGSGTRLTVV.